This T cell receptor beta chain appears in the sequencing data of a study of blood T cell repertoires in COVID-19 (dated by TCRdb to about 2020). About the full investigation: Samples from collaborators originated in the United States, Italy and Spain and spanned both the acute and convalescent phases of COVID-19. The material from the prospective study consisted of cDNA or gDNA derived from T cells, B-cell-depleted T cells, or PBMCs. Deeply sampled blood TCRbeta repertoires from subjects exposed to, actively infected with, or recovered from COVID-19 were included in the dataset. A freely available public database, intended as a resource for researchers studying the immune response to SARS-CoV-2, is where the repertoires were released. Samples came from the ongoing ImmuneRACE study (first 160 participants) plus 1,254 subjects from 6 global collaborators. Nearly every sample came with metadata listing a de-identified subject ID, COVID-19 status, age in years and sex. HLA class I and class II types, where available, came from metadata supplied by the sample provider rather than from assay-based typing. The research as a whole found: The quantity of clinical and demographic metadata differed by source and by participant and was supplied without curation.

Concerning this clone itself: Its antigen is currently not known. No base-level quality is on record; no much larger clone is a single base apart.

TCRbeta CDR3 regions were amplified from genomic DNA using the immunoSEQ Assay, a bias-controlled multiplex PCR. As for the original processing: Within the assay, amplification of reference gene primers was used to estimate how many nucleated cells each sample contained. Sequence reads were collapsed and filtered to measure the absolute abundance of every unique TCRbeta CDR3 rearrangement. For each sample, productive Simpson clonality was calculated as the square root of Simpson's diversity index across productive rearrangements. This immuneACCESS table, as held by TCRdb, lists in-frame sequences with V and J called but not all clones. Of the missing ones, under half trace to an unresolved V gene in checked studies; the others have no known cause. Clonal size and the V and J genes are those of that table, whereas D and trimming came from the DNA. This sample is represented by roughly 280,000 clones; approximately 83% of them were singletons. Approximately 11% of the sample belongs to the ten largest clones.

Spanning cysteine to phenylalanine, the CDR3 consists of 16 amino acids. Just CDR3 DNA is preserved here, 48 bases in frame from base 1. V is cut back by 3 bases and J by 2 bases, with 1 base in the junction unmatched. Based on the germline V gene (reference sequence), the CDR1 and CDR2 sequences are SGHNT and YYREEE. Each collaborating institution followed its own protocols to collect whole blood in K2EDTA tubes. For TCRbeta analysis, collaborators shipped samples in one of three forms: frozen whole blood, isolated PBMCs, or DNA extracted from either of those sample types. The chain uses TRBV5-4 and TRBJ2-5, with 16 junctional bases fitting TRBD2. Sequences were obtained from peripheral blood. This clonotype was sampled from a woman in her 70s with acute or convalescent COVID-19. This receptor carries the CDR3 CASSWGLAGGQETQYF. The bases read TGTGCCAGCAGCTGGGGACTAGCGGGGGGGCAAGAGACCCAGTACTTC. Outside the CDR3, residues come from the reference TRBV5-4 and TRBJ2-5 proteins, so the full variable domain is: ETGVTQSPTHLIKTRGQQVTLRCSSQSGHNTVSWYQQALGQGPQFIFQYYREEENGRGNFPPRFSGLQFPNYSSELNVNALELDDSALYLCASSWGLAGGQETQYFGPGTRLLVL.